This TCR beta chain was recorded in a study of cytomegalovirus exposure and HLA in healthy donors. Regarding the study as a whole: Both high specificity and high sensitivity reportedly marked the classifier's diagnosis of cytomegalovirus status. Later examination showed HLA-associated TCR beta chains had greater clonal expansion than equally common others. With DRB1 most and HLA-C fewest, TCR association rates differed between HLA loci in a later analysis.

Trimming left V 6 bases short and J 8 bases short, with 16 bases between. In germline, CDR1 is SGHAT, CDR2 FQNNGV. The length of the CDR3 is 13 residues. The primer mix had 60 Vbeta and 13 Jbeta primers. Study processing details: Unique TCR beta chains totaled about 73 million in a later count, with roughly 11 million of them shared. Some clones are missing from TCRdb's copy, which holds only in-frame ones; the method was immunoSEQ multiplex PCR. The V and J calls and the clone size are those of that table, but D and trimming were determined from the DNA. The sample shows 200,000 to 250,000 clones, 82% of them seen only once. As concerns this clone: No antigen is known for it.

This chain links TRBV11-2 with TRBJ1-2; D perhaps matches TRBD1 (5 bases). The source is a middle-aged woman in good health and CMV-seropositive. Specimen: PBMCs. CDR3 in amino acids: CASSGGPRGGYTF. CDR3 sequence (DNA): TGTGCCAGCAGTGGGGGACCGCGGGGGGGCTACACCTTC.